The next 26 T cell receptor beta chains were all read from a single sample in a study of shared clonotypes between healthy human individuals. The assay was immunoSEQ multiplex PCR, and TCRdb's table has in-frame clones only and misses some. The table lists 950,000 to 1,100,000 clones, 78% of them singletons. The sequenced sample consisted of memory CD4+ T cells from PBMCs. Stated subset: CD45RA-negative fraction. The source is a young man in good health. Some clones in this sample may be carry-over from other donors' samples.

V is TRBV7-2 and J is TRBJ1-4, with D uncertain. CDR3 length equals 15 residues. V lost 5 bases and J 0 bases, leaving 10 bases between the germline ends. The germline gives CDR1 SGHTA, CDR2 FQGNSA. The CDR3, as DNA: TGTGCCAGCAGCGAACAGAAGGCAACTAATGAAAAACTGTTTTTT. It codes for CASSEQKATNEKLFF. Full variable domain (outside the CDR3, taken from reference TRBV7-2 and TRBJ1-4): GAGVSQSPSNKVTEKGKDVELRCDPISGHTALYWYRQSLGQGLEFLIYFQGNSAPDKSGLPSDRFSAERTGGSVSTLTIQRTQQEDSAVYLCASSEQKATNEKLFFGSGTQLSVL.

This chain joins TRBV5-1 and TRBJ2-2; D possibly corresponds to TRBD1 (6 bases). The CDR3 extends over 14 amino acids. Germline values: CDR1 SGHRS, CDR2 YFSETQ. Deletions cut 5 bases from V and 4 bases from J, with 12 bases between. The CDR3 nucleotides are TGCGCCAGCAGACTACAGGGCCCCACCGGGGAGCTGTTTTTT. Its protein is CASRLQGPTGELFF.

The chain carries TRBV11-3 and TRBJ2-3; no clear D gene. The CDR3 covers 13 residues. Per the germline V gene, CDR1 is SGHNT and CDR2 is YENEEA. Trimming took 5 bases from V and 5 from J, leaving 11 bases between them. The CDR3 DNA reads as TGTGCCAGCAGCATCACGGCGGAAGATACGCAGTATTTT. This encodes CASSITAEDTQYF.

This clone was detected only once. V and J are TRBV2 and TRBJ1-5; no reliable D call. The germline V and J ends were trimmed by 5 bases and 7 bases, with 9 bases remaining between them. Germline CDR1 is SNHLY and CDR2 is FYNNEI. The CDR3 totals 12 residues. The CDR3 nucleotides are TGTGCCAGCAGTCTAACGGGACAGCCCCAGCATTTT. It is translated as CASSLTGQPQHF.

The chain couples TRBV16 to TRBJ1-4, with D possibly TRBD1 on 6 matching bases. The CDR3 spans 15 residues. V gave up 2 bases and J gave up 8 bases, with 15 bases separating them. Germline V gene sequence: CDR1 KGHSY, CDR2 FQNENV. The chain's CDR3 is CASSQRDTREEKLFF. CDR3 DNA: TGTGCCAGCAGCCAAAGGGACACCAGGGAGGAAAAACTGTTTTTT.

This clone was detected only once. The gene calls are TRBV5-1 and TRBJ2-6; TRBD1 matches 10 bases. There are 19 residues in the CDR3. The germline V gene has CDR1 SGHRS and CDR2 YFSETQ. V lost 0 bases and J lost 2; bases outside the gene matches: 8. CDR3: CASSLGEGQGSTGANVLTF. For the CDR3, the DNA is TGCGCCAGCAGCTTGGGGGAGGGACAGGGGAGCACTGGGGCCAACGTCCTGACTTTC.

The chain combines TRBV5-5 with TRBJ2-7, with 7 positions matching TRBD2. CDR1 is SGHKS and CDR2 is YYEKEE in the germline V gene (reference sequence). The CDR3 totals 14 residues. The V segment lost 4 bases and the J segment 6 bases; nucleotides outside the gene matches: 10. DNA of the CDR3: TGTGCCAGCAGCCGGACGACTAGCCCGAGCGAGCAGTACTTC. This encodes CASSRTTSPSEQYF.

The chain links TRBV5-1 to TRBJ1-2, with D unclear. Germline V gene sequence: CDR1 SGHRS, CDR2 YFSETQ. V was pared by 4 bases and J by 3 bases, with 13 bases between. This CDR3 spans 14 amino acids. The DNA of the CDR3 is TGCGCCAGCAGCCCAGACCCCCGCGACTATGGCTACACCTTC. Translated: CASSPDPRDYGYTF.

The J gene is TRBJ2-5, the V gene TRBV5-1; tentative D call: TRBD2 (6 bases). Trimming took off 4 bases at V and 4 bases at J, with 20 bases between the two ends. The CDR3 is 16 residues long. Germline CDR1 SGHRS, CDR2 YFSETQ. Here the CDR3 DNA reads TGCGCCAGCAGCCGGGCTAGCGCCTTGAGGGGAGAGACCCAGTACTTC. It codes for CASSRASALRGETQYF.

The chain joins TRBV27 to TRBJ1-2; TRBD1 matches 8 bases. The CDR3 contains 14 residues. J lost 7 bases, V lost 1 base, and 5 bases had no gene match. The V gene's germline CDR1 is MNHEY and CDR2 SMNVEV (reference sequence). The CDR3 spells CASSLYPGGSGYTF. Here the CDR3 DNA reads TGTGCCAGCAGTTTATACCCAGGGGGCAGTGGCTACACCTTC.

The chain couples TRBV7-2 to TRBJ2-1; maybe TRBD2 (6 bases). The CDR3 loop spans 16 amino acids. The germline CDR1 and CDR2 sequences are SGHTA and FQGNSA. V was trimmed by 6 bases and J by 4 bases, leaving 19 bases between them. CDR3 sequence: CASRPGGRSGYNEQFF. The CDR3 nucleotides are TGTGCCAGCAGACCCGGGGGTCGGAGCGGGTACAATGAGCAGTTCTTC.

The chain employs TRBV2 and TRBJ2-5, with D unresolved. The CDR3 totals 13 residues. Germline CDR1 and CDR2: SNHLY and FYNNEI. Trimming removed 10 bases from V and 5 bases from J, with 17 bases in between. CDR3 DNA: TGTGCCACTGAAGACCGGAGATCTGAGACCCAGTACTTC. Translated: CATEDRRSETQYF.

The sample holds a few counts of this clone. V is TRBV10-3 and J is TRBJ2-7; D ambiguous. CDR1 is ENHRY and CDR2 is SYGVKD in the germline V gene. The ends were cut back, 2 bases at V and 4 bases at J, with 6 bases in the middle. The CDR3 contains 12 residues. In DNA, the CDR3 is TGTGCCATCAGTGAGAATGGGTACGAGCAGTACTTC. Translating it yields CAISENGYEQYF.

The CDR3 nucleotides read TGTGCCTGGAGTATGCGAGGGCTAGGAGAGCAGTACTTC. Translation: CAWSMRGLGEQYF. The chain recombines TRBV30 with TRBJ2-7; D is perhaps TRBD2 (5 bases). The CDR3 has 13 residues. Trimming pared 2 bases from V and 7 bases from J, leaving 15 bases between. Germline lookup yields CDR1 GTSNPN and CDR2 SVGIG (reference sequence).

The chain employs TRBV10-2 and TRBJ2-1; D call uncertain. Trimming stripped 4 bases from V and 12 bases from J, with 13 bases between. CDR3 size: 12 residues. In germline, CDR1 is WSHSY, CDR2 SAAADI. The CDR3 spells CASSVWGGVQFF. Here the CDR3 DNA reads TGCGCCAGCAGTGTATGGGGTGGAGTGCAGTTCTTC.

The DNA for the CDR3 is TGTGCCAGCAGCTCCTTGGGTAACATTCAGTACTTC. Amino acids: CASSSLGNIQYF. This chain connects TRBV7-2 to TRBJ2-4; no clear D. The length of the CDR3 is 12 residues. Germline lookup yields CDR1 SGHTA and CDR2 FQGNSA. Trimming pared 4 bases from V and 7 bases from J, leaving 8 bases between. Filled out from reference TRBV7-2 and TRBJ2-4, the complete variable domain reads GAGVSQSPSNKVTEKGKDVELRCDPISGHTALYWYRQSLGQGLEFLIYFQGNSAPDKSGLPSDRFSAERTGGSVSTLTIQRTQQEDSAVYLCASSSLGNIQYFGAGTRLSVL.

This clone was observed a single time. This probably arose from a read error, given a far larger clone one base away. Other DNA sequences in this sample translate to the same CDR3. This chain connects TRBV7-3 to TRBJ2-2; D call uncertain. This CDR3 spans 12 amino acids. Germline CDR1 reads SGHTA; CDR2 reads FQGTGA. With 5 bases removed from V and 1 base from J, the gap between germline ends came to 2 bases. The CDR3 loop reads CASSLNTGELFF. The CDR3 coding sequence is TGTGCCAGCAGCCTGAACACCGGGGAGCTGTTTTTT.

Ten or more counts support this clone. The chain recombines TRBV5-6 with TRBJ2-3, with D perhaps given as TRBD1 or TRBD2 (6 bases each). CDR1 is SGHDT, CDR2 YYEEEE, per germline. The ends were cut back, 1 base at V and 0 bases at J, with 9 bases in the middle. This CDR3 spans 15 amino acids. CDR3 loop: CASSLWGASTDTQYF. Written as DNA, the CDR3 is TGTGCCAGCAGCTTGTGGGGGGCTAGCACAGATACGCAGTATTTT.

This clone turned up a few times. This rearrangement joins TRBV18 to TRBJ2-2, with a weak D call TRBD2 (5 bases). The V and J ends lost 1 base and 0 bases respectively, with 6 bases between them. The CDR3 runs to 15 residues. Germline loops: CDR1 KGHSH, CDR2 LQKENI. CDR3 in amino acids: CASSPQGANTGELFF. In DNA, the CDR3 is TGTGCCAGCTCACCACAGGGAGCGAACACCGGGGAGCTGTTTTTT.

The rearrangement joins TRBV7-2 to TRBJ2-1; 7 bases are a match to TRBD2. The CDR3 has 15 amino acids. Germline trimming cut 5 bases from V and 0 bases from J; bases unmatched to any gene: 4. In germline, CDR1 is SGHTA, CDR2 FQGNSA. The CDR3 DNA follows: TGTGCCAGCAGCGAAGCGGGAAGCTCCTACAATGAGCAGTTCTTC. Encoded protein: CASSEAGSSYNEQFF.

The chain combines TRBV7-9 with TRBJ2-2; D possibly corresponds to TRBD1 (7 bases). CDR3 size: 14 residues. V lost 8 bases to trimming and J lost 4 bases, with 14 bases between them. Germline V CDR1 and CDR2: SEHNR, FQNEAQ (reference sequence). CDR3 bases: TGTGCCAGCTCGAATCAGGGGGGCACCGGGGAGCTGTTTTTT. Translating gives CASSNQGGTGELFF.

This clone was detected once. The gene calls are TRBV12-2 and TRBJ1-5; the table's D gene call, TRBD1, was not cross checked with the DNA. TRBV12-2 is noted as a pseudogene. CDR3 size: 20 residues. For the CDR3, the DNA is TGTGCAAGTCTAGTTTCGGTGACAGGGGGCTTAACCCATAGCAATCAGCCCCAGCATTTT. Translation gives CASLVSVTGGLTHSNQPQHF.

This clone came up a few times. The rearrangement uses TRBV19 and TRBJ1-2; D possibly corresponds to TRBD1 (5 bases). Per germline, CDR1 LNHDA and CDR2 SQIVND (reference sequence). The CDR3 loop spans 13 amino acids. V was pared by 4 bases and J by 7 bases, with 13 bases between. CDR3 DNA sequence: TGTGCCAGTAGTAACGCAGGGATCTCTGGCTACACCTTC. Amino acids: CASSNAGISGYTF.

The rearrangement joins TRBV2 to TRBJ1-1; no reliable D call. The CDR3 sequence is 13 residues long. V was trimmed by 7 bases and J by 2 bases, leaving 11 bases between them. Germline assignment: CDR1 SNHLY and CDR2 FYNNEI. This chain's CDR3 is CASTMGLNTEAFF. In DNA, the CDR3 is TGTGCCAGCACCATGGGCCTCAACACTGAAGCTTTCTTT. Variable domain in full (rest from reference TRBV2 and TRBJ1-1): EPEVTQTPSHQVTQMGQEVILRCVPISNHLYFYWYRQILGQKVEFLVSFYNNEISEKSEIFDDQFSVERPDGSNFTLKIRSTKLEDSAMYFCASTMGLNTEAFFGQGTRLTVV.

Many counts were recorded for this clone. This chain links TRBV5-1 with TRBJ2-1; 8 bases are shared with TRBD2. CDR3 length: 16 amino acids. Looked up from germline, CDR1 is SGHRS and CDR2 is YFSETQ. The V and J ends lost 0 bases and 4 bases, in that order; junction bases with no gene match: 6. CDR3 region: CASSLGTSPTYNEQFF. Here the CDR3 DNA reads TGCGCCAGCAGCTTGGGGACTAGCCCAACTTACAATGAGCAGTTCTTC.

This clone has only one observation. The CDR3: CASSKTGTGSYEQYF. CDR3 bases: TGTGCCAGCAGCAAAACCGGGACAGGCTCCTACGAGCAGTACTTC. J is TRBJ2-7 and V is TRBV7-3, with 8 positions matching TRBD1. This CDR3 spans 15 amino acids. CDR1 is SGHTA, CDR2 FQGTGA, per germline. V was pared by 5 bases and J by 0 bases, with 6 bases of the junction left unmatched.